This T cell receptor (beta chain) was recorded in a study of blood T cells in healthy people across ages. Study-level points and caveats: Shifts in expanded clonotypes may have been confounded by donor CMV status, which was unknown.

The use of a sample-barcoded 5' primer and a J-beta primer mix characterized a second PCR of about 7 to 12 cycles. MiXCR was run by TCRdb on the 5' RACE reads, yielding one entry per CDR3 protein. This table has around 1,000,000 distinct CDR3 sequences, roughly 24% appearing once. With 0 bases removed from V and 4 bases from J, the gap between germline ends came to 9 bases. This CDR3 spans 15 amino acids. The germline CDR1 and CDR2 sequences are LGHNA and YNFKEQ. Comment on this clonotype: Its antigen is unidentified.

The same data also contributed to another study, on T cells of mothers and their children.

The origin of this receptor is a girl aged 2 to 9 in good health. The chain links TRBV4-2 to TRBJ1-4; unclear D gene. Sequencing was done on a sample of blood. Here the CDR3 DNA reads TGTGCCAGCAGCCAAGATGTCGGAATTAATGAAAAACTGTTTTTT. Translation: CASSQDVGINEKLFF.